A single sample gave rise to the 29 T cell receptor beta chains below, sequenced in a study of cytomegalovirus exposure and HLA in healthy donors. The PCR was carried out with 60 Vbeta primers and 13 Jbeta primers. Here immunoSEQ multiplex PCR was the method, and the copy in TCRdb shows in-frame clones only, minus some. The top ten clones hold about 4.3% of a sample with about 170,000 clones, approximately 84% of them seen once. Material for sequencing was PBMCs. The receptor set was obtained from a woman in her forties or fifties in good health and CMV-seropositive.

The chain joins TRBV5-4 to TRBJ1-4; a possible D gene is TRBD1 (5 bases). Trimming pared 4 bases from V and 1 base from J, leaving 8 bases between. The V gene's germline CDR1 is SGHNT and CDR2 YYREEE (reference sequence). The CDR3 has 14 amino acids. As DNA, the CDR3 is TGTGCCAGCAGCCTGCAGGGAACTAATGAAAAACTGTTTTTT. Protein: CASSLQGTNEKLFF.

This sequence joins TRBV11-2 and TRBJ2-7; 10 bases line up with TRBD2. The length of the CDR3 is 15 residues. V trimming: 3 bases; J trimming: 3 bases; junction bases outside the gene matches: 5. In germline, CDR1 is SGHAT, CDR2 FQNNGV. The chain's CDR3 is CASSLALAGIYEQYF. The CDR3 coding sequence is TGTGCCAGCAGCTTGGCACTAGCGGGGATCTACGAGCAGTACTTC.

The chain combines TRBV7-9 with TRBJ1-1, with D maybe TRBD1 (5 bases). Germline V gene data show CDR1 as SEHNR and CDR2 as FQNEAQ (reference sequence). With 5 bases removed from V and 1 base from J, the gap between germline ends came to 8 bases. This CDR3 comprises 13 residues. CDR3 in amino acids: CASSHGGNTEAFF. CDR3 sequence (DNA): TGTGCCAGCAGCCACGGGGGGAACACTGAAGCTTTCTTT.

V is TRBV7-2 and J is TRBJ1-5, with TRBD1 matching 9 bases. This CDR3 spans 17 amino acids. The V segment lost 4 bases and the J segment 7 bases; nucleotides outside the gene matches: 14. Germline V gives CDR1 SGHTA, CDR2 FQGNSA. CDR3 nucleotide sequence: TGTGCCAGCAGCTCCTGGACAGGGGCCAACACTAGGCAGCCCCAGCATTTT. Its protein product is CASSSWTGANTRQPQHF.

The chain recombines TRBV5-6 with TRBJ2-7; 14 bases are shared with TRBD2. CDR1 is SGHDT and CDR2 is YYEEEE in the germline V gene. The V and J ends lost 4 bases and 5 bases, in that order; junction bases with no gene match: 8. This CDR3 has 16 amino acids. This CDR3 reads CASSDRLAGGDHEQYF. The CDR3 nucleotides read TGTGCCAGCAGCGACAGACTAGCGGGAGGGGACCACGAGCAGTACTTC. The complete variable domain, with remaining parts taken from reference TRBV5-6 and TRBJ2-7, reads DAGVTQSPTHLIKTRGQQVTLRCSPKSGHDTVSWYQQALGQGPQFIFQYYEEEERQRGNFPDRFSGHQFPNYSSELNVNALLLGDSALYLCASSDRLAGGDHEQYFGPGTRLTVT.

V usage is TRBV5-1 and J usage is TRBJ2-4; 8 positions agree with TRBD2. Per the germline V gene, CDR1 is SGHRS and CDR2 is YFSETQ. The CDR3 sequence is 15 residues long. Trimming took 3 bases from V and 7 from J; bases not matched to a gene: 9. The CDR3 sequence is CASSYQERERNIQYF. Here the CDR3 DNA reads TGCGCCAGCAGCTACCAAGAGCGGGAGAGGAACATTCAGTACTTC. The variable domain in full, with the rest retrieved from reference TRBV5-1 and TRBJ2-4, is KAGVTQTPRYLIKTRGQQVTLSCSPISGHRSVSWYQQTPGQGLQFLFEYFSETQRNKGNFPGRFSGRQFSNSRSEMNVSTLELGDSALYLCASSYQERERNIQYFGAGTRLSVL.

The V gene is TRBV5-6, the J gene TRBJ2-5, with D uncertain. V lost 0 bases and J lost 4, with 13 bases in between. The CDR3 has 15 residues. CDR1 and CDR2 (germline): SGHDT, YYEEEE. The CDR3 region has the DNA TGTGCCAGCAGCTTGGGCAGCCTCCGGAGAGAGACCCAGTACTTC. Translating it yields CASSLGSLRRETQYF.

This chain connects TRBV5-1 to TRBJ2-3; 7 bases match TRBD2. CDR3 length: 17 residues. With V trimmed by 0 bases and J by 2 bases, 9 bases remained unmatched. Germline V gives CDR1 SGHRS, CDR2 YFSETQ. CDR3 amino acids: CASSLALAEKYTDTQYF. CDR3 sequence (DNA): TGCGCCAGCAGCTTGGCCCTAGCGGAAAAGTACACAGATACGCAGTATTTT.

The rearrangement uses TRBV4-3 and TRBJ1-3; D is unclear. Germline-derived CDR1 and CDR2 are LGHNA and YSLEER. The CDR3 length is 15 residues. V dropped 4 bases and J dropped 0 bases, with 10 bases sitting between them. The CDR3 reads CASSRSEDSGNTIYF. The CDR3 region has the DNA TGCGCCAGCAGCCGTAGTGAGGACTCTGGAAACACCATATATTTT.

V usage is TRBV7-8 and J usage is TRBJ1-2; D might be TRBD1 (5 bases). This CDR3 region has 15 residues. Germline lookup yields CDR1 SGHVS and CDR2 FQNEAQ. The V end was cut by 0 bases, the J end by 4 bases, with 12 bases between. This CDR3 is CASSLARKGPYGYTF. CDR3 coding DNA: TGTGCCAGCAGCTTAGCGAGGAAGGGGCCCTATGGCTACACCTTC.

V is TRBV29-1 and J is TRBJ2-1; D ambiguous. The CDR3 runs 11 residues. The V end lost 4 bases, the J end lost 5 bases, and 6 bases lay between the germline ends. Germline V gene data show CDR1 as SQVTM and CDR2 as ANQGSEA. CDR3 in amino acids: CSVVSDNEQFF. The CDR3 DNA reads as TGCAGCGTTGTTTCTGACAATGAGCAGTTCTTC.

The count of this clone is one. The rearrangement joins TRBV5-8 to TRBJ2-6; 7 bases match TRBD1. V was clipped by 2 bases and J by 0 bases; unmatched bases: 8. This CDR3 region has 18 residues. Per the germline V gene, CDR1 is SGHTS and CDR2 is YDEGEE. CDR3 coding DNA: TGTGCCAGCAGCTTAAACCTATGGACAGGCTCTGGGGCCAACGTCCTGACTTTC. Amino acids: CASSLNLWTGSGANVLTF. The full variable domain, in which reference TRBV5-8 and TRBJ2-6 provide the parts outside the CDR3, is EAGVTQSPTHLIKTRGQQATLRCSPISGHTSVYWYQQALGLGLQFLLWYDEGEERNRGNFPPRFSGRQFPNYSSELNVNALELEDSALYLCASSLNLWTGSGANVLTFGAGSRLTVL.

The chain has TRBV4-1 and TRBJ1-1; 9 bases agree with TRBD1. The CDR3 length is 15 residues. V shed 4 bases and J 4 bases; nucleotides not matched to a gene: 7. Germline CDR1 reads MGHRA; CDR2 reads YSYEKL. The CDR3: CASSPLGTGSTEAFF. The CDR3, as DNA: TGCGCCAGCAGCCCTTTAGGGACAGGGAGCACTGAAGCTTTCTTT.

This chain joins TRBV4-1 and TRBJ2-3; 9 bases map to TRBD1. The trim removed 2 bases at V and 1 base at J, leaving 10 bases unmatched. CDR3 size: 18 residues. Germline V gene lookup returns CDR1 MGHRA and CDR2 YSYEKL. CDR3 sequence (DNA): TGCGCCAGCAGCCAACCGGTTTTACGGACAGGGGGCACAGATACGCAGTATTTT. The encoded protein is CASSQPVLRTGGTDTQYF.

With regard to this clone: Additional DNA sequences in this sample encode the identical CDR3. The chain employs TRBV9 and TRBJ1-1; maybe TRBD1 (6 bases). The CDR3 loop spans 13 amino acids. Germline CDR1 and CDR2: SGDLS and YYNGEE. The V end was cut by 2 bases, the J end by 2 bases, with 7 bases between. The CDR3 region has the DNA TGTGCCAGCAGCGTGGACAGAAACACTGAAGCTTTCTTT. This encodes CASSVDRNTEAFF. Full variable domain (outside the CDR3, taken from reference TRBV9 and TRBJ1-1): DSGVTQTPKHLITATGQRVTLRCSPRSGDLSVYWYQQSLDQGLQFLIQYYNGEERAKGNILERFSAQQFPDLHSELNLSSLELGDSALYFCASSVDRNTEAFFGQGTRLTVV.

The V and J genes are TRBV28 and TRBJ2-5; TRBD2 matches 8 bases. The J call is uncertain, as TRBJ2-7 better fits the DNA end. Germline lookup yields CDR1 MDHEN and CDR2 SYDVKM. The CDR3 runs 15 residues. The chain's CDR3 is CASSNPGLESYEQYF. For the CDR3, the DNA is TGTGCCAGCAGTAATCCGGGACTAGAATCCTACGAGCAGTACTTC.

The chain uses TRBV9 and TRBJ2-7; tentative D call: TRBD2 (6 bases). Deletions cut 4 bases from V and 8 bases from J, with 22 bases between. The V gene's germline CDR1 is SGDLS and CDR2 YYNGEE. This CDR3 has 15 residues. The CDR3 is CASSLDGTEFYQQYF. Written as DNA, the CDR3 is TGTGCCAGCAGCCTAGACGGGACTGAGTTTTACCAGCAGTACTTC.

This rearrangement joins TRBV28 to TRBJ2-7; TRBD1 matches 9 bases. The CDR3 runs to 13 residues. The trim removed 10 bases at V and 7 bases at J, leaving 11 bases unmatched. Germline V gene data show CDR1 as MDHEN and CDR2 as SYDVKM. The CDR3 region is CAISRDRVREQYF. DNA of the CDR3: TGTGCCATCAGCCGGGACAGGGTCCGGGAGCAGTACTTC.

The CDR3 here is CASTPTGVNNSPLHF. The CDR3 nucleotides read TGTGCCAGTACCCCTACGGGAGTGAATAATTCACCCCTCCACTTT. The gene calls are TRBV19 and TRBJ1-6; D call uncertain. Germline loops: CDR1 LNHDA, CDR2 SQIVND (reference sequence). Trimming left V 7 bases short and J 5 bases short, with 15 bases between. The CDR3 spans 15 residues.

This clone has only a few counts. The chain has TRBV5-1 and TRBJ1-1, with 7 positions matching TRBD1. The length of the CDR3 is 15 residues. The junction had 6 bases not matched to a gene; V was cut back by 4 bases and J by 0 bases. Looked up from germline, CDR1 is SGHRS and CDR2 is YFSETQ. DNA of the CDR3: TGCGCCAGCAGCAAACGACAGGGCGTGAACACTGAAGCTTTCTTT. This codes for CASSKRQGVNTEAFF.

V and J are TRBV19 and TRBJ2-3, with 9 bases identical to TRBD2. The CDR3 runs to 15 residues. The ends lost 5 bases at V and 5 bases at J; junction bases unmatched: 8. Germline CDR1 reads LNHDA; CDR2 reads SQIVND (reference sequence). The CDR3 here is CASSPSREGQDTQYF. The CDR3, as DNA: TGTGCCAGTAGTCCCTCGCGGGAGGGCCAAGATACGCAGTATTTT.

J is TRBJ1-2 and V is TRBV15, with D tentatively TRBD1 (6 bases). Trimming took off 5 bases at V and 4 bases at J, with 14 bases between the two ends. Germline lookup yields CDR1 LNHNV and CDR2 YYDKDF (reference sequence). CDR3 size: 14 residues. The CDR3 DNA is TGTGCCACCAGCGCTAACAGGGCGAGCTATGGCTACACCTTC. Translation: CATSANRASYGYTF.

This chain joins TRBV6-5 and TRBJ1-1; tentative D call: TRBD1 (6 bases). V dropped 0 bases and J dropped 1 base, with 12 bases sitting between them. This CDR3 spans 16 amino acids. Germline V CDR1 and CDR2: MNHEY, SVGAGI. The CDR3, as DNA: TGTGCCAGCAGTTACTCGAGCCGCAGGGGGAACACTGAAGCTTTCTTT. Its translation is CASSYSSRRGNTEAFF.

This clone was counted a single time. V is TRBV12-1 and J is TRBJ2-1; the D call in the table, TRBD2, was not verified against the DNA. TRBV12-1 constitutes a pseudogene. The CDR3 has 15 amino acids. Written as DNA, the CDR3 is TGTGCCAGCAGCCCAACCGGGACTCACTCAGATGAGCAGTTCTTC. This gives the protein CASSPTGTHSDEQFF.

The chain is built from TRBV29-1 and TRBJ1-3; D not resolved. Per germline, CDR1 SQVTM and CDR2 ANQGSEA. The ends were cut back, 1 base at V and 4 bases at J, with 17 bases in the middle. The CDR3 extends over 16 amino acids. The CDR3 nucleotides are TGCAGCGTTGAAGTCCACGGGCGGGTAGCGGGAAACACCATATATTTT. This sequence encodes CSVEVHGRVAGNTIYF.

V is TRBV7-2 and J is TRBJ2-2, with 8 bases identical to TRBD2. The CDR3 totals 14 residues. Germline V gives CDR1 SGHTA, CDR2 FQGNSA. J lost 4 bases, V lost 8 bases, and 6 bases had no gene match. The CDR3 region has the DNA TGTGCCAGCCGCCCCCTAGCGGGCACCGGGGAGCTGTTTTTT. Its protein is CASRPLAGTGELFF.

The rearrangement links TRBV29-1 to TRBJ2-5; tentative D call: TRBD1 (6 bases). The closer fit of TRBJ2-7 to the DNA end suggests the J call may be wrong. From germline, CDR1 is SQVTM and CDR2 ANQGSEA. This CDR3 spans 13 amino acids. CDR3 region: CSVRDMIEHEQYF. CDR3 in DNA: TGCAGCGTTCGGGACATGATCGAGCACGAGCAGTACTTC.

The CDR3 protein is CASSVESGGPGRGVYNEQFF. In DNA, the CDR3 is TGTGCCAGCAGCGTCGAATCGGGGGGTCCGGGACGTGGGGTCTACAATGAGCAGTTCTTC. The gene calls are TRBV9 and TRBJ2-1; TRBD2 matches 7 bases. V lost 2 bases to trimming and J lost 3 bases; unmatched junction nucleotides: 20. Germline loops: CDR1 SGDLS, CDR2 YYNGEE. This CDR3 contains 20 residues.

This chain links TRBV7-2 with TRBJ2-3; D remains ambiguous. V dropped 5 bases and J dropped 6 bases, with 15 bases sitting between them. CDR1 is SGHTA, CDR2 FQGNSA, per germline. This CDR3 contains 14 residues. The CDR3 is CASSPSWASDTQYF. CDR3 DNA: TGTGCCAGCAGCCCGAGTTGGGCTTCCGATACGCAGTATTTT.